The next 5 T cell receptor beta chains were all read from a single sample in a study of CD8+CD57+ T cells in acquired aplastic anemia. The template used for profiling TCR beta VDJ and CDR3 was genomic DNA. A single record per CDR3 protein comes from TCRdb applying MiXCR to the reads. This table has 150,000 to 200,000 distinct CDR3 sequences, 64% appearing once. The sample consisted of sorted CD4+, CD8+, or CD8+CD57+ T cells (not recorded which) from PBMCs. The receptors stem from a human donor with severe aplastic anemia or a healthy control (not recorded which).

The chain joins TRBV25-1 to TRBJ2-5, with TRBD1 matching over 9 bases. V gave up 4 bases and J gave up 0 bases; unmatched junction bases: 24. Germline loops: CDR1 MGHDK, CDR2 SYGVNS. The CDR3 is 22 residues long. The DNA of the CDR3 is TGTGCCAGCAGTGGCCACGTCCGGGACAGGGTTCCCTTGTGTCCTGACCAAGAGACCCAGTACTTC. It is translated as CASSGHVRDRVPLCPDQETQYF.

This chain uses TRBV7-9 with TRBJ1-2; 10 bases line up with TRBD1. The germline CDR1 and CDR2 sequences are SEHNR and FQNEAQ (reference sequence). The CDR3 is 14 residues long. Trimming at V came to 4 bases and at J to 4 bases, leaving 3 bases not matched to a gene. CDR3 sequence (DNA): TGTGCCAGCAGCTCGGGACAGGGGCGCTATGGCTACACCTTC. This translates into CASSSGQGRYGYTF.

The chain links TRBV6-6 to TRBJ2-7, with TRBD1 matching over 8 bases. CDR1 and CDR2 (germline): MNHNY, SVGAGI (reference sequence). V shed 2 bases and J 4 bases; nucleotides not matched to a gene: 4. The CDR3 consists of 14 residues. The CDR3 DNA reads TGTGCCAGCAGTTACGCGGACAGGGCGTACGAGCAGTACTTC. This translates into CASSYADRAYEQYF.

V is TRBV5-6 and J is TRBJ2-7, with 7 bases lining up with TRBD1. The CDR3 length is 13 residues. J gave up 5 bases and V 1 base, and 3 bases lay outside the gene matches. CDR1 is SGHDT, CDR2 YYEEEE, per germline. CDR3 DNA: TGTGCCAGCAGCTTGCAGGGGGTCAACGAGCAGTACTTC. Protein product: CASSLQGVNEQYF.

In its sample, this clonotype was seen many times. V and J are TRBV15 and TRBJ2-3, with D perhaps TRBD1 (5 bases). Germline CDR1 is LNHNV and CDR2 is YYDKDF (reference sequence). The CDR3 has 14 amino acids. Trimming cost V 4 bases and J 4 bases, with 12 bases left between them. The CDR3 loop reads CATSTPQGSDTQYF. The CDR3 nucleotides are TGTGCCACCAGCACGCCCCAGGGATCAGATACGCAGTATTTT.